This TCR beta chain was recovered during a study of naive and memory T cell subsets. This CDR3 spans 14 amino acids. Losses at the gene ends were 4 bases for V and 3 bases for J; bases not matched to a gene: 7. The germline V gene encodes CDR1 DFQATT and CDR2 SNEGSKA (reference sequence). Study-wide points: A few larger clonotypes appeared in naive repertoires, especially CD8, possibly memory cells re-expressing CD45RA.

This clonotype was seen repeatedly, ten times or more. The antigen is not known. Two oligonucleotides, mixed equimolar, formed the beta constant-region primer covering TRBC1 and TRBC2. Ligated cDNA was amplified by four rounds of PCR with nested alpha and beta constant-region primers and SP2. TCRdb recomputed calls from the UMI-ligation and nested PCR reads with MiXCR, one row per CDR3 protein. This table holds approximately 140,000 distinct CDR3 sequences, roughly 22% found once. The specimen sequenced was naive CD4+ T cells from blood. The rearrangement uses TRBV20-1 and TRBJ2-7, with 9 positions matching TRBD1. This sequence was found in a human donor in good health. CDR3: CSAKYPGQGYEQYF. The DNA for the CDR3 is TGCAGTGCTAAGTATCCGGGACAGGGCTACGAGCAGTACTTC.